This is a list of T cell receptor beta chains from one sample in a study of CD8+CD57+ T cells in acquired aplastic anemia. TCRdb reanalysed the reads using MiXCR and keeps one entry per CDR3 protein. The sample carries roughly 150,000 distinct CDR3 sequences, 35% to 55% recorded once. Sequenced: sorted CD4+, CD8+, or CD8+CD57+ T cells (not recorded which) from PBMCs. Source of these receptors: a human donor in good health. The CDR3 runs from the conserved cysteine through the conserved F or W. A D gene is named only where the DNA matches it firmly. Clone size is not always given. Where it is, it says once, few, many or a class for expanded clones.

J: TRBJ2-7; size: NA; V: TRBV2; D: NA; CDR3: CASSEGRTYEQYF; DNA: TGTGCCAGCAGTGAAGGCAGAACCTACGAGCAGTACTTC
J: TRBJ2-5; size: many; V: TRBV7-9; D: NA; CDR3: CASALEETQYF; DNA: TGTGCCAGCGCCTTGGAAGAGACCCAGTACTTC
J: TRBJ1-1; size: many; V: TRBV5-5; D: NA; CDR3: CASSFFSRPTEAFF; DNA: TGTGCCAGCAGCTTTTTCTCACGGCCCACTGAAGCTTTCTTT
J: TRBJ1-1; size: NA; V: TRBV6-5; D: NA; CDR3: CASMSERMNTEAFF; DNA: TGTGCCAGTATGAGTGAACGGATGAACACTGAAGCTTTCTTT
J: TRBJ1-2; size: many; V: TRBV19; D: TRBD1; CDR3: CASSSSLGRGYGYTF; DNA: TGTGCCAGTAGTTCCTCCCTCGGCAGGGGGTATGGCTACACCTTC
J: TRBJ2-7; size: many; V: TRBV6-5; D: TRBD1; CDR3: CASRYRDRDYEQYF; DNA: TGTGCCAGCAGATACCGGGACAGAGACTACGAGCAGTACTTC
J: TRBJ2-1; size: NA; V: TRBV24-1; D: NA; CDR3: CATSEFGQDPYNEQFF; DNA: TGTGCCACCAGTGAGTTCGGGCAGGATCCATACAATGAGCAGTTCTTC
J: TRBJ1-6; size: NA; V: TRBV7-2; D: TRBD1; CDR3: CASSTRQGSPLHF; DNA: TGTGCCAGCAGCACCCGACAGGGTTCACCCCTCCACTTT
J: TRBJ1-2; size: few; V: TRBV25-1; D: NA; CDR3: CASSERGLRGYTF; DNA: TGTGCCAGCAGTGAACGAGGACTGCGCGGCTACACCTTC
J: TRBJ2-1; size: few; V: TRBV24-1; D: TRBD2; CDR3: CATSDSSGSSDEQFF; DNA: TGTGCCACCAGTGATTCAAGCGGGAGCTCCGATGAGCAGTTCTTC
J: TRBJ2-5; size: many; V: TRBV5-1; D: TRBD1; CDR3: CASLGTEETQYF; DNA: TGCGCCAGTCTCGGGACAGAAGAGACCCAGTACTTC
J: TRBJ2-5; size: NA; V: TRBV2; D: TRBD2; CDR3: CASSELRSGRASSETQYF; DNA: TGTGCCAGCAGTGAACTAAGGAGCGGGAGGGCCTCTTCAGAGACCCAGTACTTC
J: TRBJ2-2; size: NA; V: TRBV19; D: NA; CDR3: CASSWVFLKANTGELFF; DNA: TGTGCCAGTAGTTGGGTTTTTTTAAAGGCGAACACCGGGGAGCTGTTTTTT
J: TRBJ1-1; size: once; V: TRBV7-6; D: NA; CDR3: CASSFGLSNEAFF; DNA: TGTGCCAGCTCCTTCGGTTTGTCAAATGAAGCTTTCTTT
J: TRBJ1-1; size: many; V: TRBV19; D: NA; CDR3: CASSSQAGTEAFF; DNA: TGTGCCAGTAGTTCACAGGCCGGCACTGAAGCTTTCTTT
J: TRBJ1-2; size: NA; V: TRBV10-3; D: NA; CDR3: CAISRAAAEGNYGYTF; DNA: TGTGCCATCAGCCGAGCCGCGGCAGAGGGTAACTATGGCTACACCTTC
J: TRBJ2-2; size: NA; V: TRBV28; D: TRBD1; CDR3: CASSLPGTGYPGELFF; DNA: TGTGCCAGCAGTTTACCCGGGACAGGGTATCCCGGGGAGCTGTTTTTT
J: TRBJ2-1; size: many; V: TRBV10-3; D: NA; CDR3: CAISDGMPEGEQFF; DNA: TGTGCCATCAGCGACGGGATGCCGGAGGGGGAGCAGTTCTTC
J: TRBJ2-3; size: once; V: TRBV7-2; D: TRBD2; CDR3: CASKEAGAQYF; DNA: TGTGCCAGCAAAGAAGCGGGGGCGCAGTATTTT
J: TRBJ1-2; size: few; V: TRBV15; D: NA; CDR3: CATSRDRDTHGYGYTF; DNA: TGTGCCACCAGCAGGGACCGGGACACACATGGCTATGGCTACACCTTC
J: TRBJ2-2; size: NA; V: TRBV7-6; D: NA; CDR3: CASSPRDRYTGELFF; DNA: TGTGCCAGCAGCCCCAGAGACAGGTACACCGGGGAGCTGTTTTTT
J: TRBJ2-7; size: NA; V: TRBV20-1; D: NA; CDR3: CSAGIPGGAEQYF; DNA: TGCAGTGCTGGGATACCTGGGGGGGCCGAGCAGTACTTC
J: TRBJ2-3; size: NA; V: TRBV10-3; D: TRBD1; CDR3: CAITVGGTRGDTQYF; DNA: TGTGCCATCACTGTGGGTGGCACCAGGGGGGATACGCAGTATTTT
J: TRBJ2-3; size: many; V: TRBV20-1; D: TRBD2; CDR3: CSASSREGGADTQYF; DNA: TGCAGTGCTAGTTCGCGGGAGGGAGGGGCAGATACGCAGTATTTT
J: TRBJ2-5; size: many; V: TRBV7-2; D: NA; CDR3: CASSLRPFGAKETQYF; DNA: TGTGCCAGCAGCTTACGGCCGTTCGGCGCCAAAGAGACCCAGTACTTC
J: TRBJ2-1; size: NA; V: TRBV20-1; D: TRBD2; CDR3: CSAGLTSGRAHNEQFF; DNA: TGCAGTGCTGGGTTGACTAGCGGGAGGGCCCACAATGAGCAGTTCTTC
J: TRBJ2-6; size: NA; V: TRBV19; D: NA; CDR3: CASERGSSGANVLTF; DNA: TGTGCCAGCGAGAGGGGCAGCTCTGGGGCCAACGTCCTGACTTTC
J: TRBJ2-3; size: NA; V: TRBV10-3; D: NA; CDR3: CAIREELPGDTQYF; DNA: TGTGCCATCAGAGAAGAGTTACCCGGGGATACGCAGTATTTT
J: TRBJ1-5; size: many; V: TRBV12-3/TRBV12-4; D: NA; CDR3: CAVARGGMYQPQHF; DNA: TGTGCAGTCGCCCGAGGGGGAATGTACCAGCCCCAGCATTTT
J: TRBJ2-1; size: many; V: TRBV5-4; D: NA; CDR3: CASSLHYNEQFF; DNA: TGTGCCAGCAGCTTGCACTACAATGAGCAGTTCTTC
J: TRBJ2-3; size: few; V: TRBV30; D: TRBD2; CDR3: CAWGPGRATQYF; DNA: TGTGCCTGGGGGCCTGGGAGGGCAACCCAGTATTTT
J: TRBJ1-1; size: NA; V: TRBV19; D: NA; CDR3: CASSIPAVRGGNTEAFF; DNA: TGTGCCAGTAGTATACCGGCGGTGCGGGGGGGGAACACTGAAGCTTTCTTT
J: TRBJ1-6; size: many; V: TRBV7-2; D: NA; CDR3: CASSLEVWTSPLHF; DNA: TGTGCCAGCAGTTTAGAGGTGTGGACTTCACCCCTCCACTTT
J: TRBJ1-4; size: NA; V: TRBV6-1; D: NA; CDR3: CASTPGPATNEKLFF; DNA: TGTGCCAGCACCCCTGGACCGGCAACTAATGAAAAACTGTTTTTT
J: TRBJ1-1; size: NA; V: TRBV19; D: NA; CDR3: CASSIWIYTEAFF; DNA: TGTGCCAGTAGTATATGGATTTACACTGAAGCTTTCTTT
J: TRBJ2-5; size: NA; V: TRBV7-2; D: NA; CDR3: CASSMGLSNTAETQYF; DNA: TGTGCCAGCAGCATGGGTTTGAGCAACACAGCAGAGACCCAGTACTTC
J: TRBJ2-7; size: NA; V: TRBV10-3; D: TRBD1; CDR3: CAISDPGQGGVYEQYF; DNA: TGTGCCATCAGTGATCCAGGACAGGGGGGGGTCTACGAGCAGTACTTC
J: TRBJ2-2; size: NA; V: TRBV29-1; D: NA; CDR3: CSVQTRAGGELFF; DNA: TGCAGCGTTCAGACTCGGGCGGGCGGGGAGCTGTTTTTT
J: TRBJ2-1; size: NA; V: TRBV24-1; D: NA; CDR3: CATSSGAVSSYNEQSF; DNA: TGTGCCACCAGTTCCGGGGCCGTGAGCTCCTACAATGAGCAGTCCTTC
J: TRBJ2-7; size: many; V: TRBV10-1; D: NA; CDR3: CASSSSSVIGPGEQYF; DNA: TGCGCCAGCAGTTCTAGTTCGGTAATCGGTCCGGGCGAGCAGTACTTC
J: TRBJ1-1; size: NA; V: TRBV24-1; D: NA; CDR3: CATSAAGKAFF; DNA: TGTGCCACCAGTGCGGCAGGGAAAGCTTTCTTT
J: TRBJ2-7; size: NA; V: TRBV29-1; D: TRBD2; CDR3: CSVMGLAQTYEQYF; DNA: TGCAGCGTTATGGGACTAGCGCAAACCTACGAGCAGTACTTC
J: TRBJ1-4; size: NA; V: TRBV25-1; D: NA; CDR3: CASSELAASTNEKLLF; DNA: TGTGCCAGCAGTGAATTGGCAGCCTCAACTAATGAAAAACTGCTTTTT
J: TRBJ2-6; size: many; V: TRBV11-1; D: TRBD1; CDR3: CASSTRQGVNSSSGANVLTF; DNA: TGTGCCAGCAGCACCAGACAGGGAGTGAACTCTAGCTCTGGGGCCAACGTCCTGACTTTC
J: TRBJ1-4; size: many; V: TRBV4-1; D: NA; CDR3: CASSFISEKLFF; DNA: TGCGCCAGCAGCTTTATTAGTGAAAAACTGTTTTTT
J: TRBJ2-1; size: many; V: TRBV12-5; D: NA; CDR3: CASGPPAGEQFF; DNA: TGTGCTAGTGGTCCGCCGGCGGGTGAGCAGTTCTTC
J: TRBJ2-1; size: NA; V: TRBV11-2; D: TRBD2; CDR3: CASSRTGLAGGPNEQFF; DNA: TGTGCCAGCAGTCGTACGGGACTAGCGGGAGGACCCAATGAGCAGTTCTTC
J: TRBJ1-2; size: NA; V: TRBV14; D: NA; CDR3: CASSPQGWGYGYTF; DNA: TGTGCCAGCAGCCCACAGGGTTGGGGCTATGGCTACACCTTC
J: TRBJ1-5; size: NA; V: TRBV7-6; D: TRBD1; CDR3: CASKGQGGSNQPQHF; DNA: TGTGCCAGCAAAGGACAGGGAGGAAGCAATCAGCCCCAGCATTTT
J: TRBJ1-4; size: few; V: TRBV18; D: NA; CDR3: CASSPLGRKNEKLFF; DNA: TGTGCCAGCTCACCATTGGGCAGGAAGAATGAAAAACTGTTTTTT